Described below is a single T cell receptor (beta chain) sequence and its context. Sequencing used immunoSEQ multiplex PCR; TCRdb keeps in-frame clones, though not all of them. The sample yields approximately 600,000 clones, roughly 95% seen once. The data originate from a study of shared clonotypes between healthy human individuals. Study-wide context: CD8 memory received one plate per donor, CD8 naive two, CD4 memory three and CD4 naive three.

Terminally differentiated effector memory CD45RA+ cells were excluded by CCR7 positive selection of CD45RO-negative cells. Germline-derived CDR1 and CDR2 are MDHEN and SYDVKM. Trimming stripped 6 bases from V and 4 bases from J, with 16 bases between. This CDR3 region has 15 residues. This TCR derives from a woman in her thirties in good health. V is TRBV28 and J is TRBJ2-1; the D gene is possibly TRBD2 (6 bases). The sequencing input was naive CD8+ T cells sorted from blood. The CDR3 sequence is CASRLTRSGYNEQFF. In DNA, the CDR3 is TGTGCCAGCAGGCTGACTAGATCGGGTTACAATGAGCAGTTCTTC.